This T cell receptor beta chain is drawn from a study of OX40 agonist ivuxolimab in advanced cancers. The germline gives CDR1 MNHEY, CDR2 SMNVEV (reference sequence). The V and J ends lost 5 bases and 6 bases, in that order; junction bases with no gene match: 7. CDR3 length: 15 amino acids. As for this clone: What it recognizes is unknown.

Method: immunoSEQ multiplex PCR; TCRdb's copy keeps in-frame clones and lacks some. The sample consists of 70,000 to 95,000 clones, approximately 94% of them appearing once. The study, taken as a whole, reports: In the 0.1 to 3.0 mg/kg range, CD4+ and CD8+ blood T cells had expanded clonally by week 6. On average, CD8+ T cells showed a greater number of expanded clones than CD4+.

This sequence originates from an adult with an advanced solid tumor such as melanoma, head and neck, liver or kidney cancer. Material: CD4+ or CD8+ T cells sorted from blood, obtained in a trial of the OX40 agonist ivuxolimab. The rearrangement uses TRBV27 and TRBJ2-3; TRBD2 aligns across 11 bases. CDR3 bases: TGTGCCAGCAGTAACCAGGGACTAGCGGTGGATACGCAGTATTTT. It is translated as CASSNQGLAVDTQYF.